A single sample gave rise to the 3 T cell receptor beta chains below, sequenced in a study of blood T cells in healthy people across ages. A second PCR of about 7 to 12 cycles used a sample-barcoded 5' primer and a J-beta primer mix. TCRdb re-called the 5' RACE reads with MiXCR, one entry per CDR3 protein. The sample lists 800,000 to 950,000 distinct CDR3 sequences, 25% to 30% occurring once. This sample also belongs to another study, concerning T cells of mothers and their children.

Sequences were obtained from blood. The source of these receptors is a woman aged 40-49 years in good health.

This clonotype was counted between two and nine times. The chain links TRBV20-1 to TRBJ1-5; D gene ambiguous. Germline assignment: CDR1 DFQATT and CDR2 SNEGSKA (reference sequence). Trimming took 6 bases from V and 3 from J, leaving 12 bases between them. This CDR3 comprises 13 residues. CDR3: CSAQAGPNQPQHF. The CDR3 bases are TGCAGTGCGCAAGCAGGCCCCAATCAGCCCCAGCATTTT.

The chain links TRBV19 to TRBJ1-4; no firm D call. The CDR3 is 15 amino acids. Trimming removed 3 bases at V and 0 bases at J, with 8 bases between. Germline-derived CDR1 and CDR2 are LNHDA and SQIVND (reference sequence). CDR3 sequence: CASSIIITTNEKLFF. CDR3 bases: TGTGCCAGTAGTATCATCATCACAACTAATGAAAAACTGTTTTTT. The full variable domain, with the rest looked up from reference TRBV19 and TRBJ1-4, is DGGITQSPKYLFRKEGQNVTLSCEQNLNHDAMYWYRQDPGQGLRLIYYSQIVNDFQKGDIAEGYSVSREKKESFPLTVTSAQKNPTAFYLCASSIIITTNEKLFFGSGTQLSVL.

This clonotype was counted a few times. This rearrangement joins TRBV12-3 or TRBV12-4 to TRBJ1-1; D gene unclear. The CDR3 length is 15 residues. V lost 3 bases, J lost 11 bases, and 22 bases lay in between. In DNA, the CDR3 is TGTGCCAGCAGTTTTTCTACAACTAGAATGCGTTACGCTTTCTTT. Its protein product is CASSFSTTRMRYAFF.